This T cell receptor beta chain was identified in a study of T cells after yellow fever vaccination. General observations from the study: The secondary T-cell response peaked on day 5, not day 15, but was weaker. There was a small share of clonotypes that showed up in both the CD4 and CD8 compartments.

Germline V lookup: CDR1 KGHSH, CDR2 LQKENI. V dropped 3 bases and J dropped 4 bases, with 5 bases sitting between them. The CDR3 length is 12 residues. TCRdb analysed the 5' RACE reads with MiXCR anew, one entry per CDR3 protein. The table has roughly 140,000 distinct CDR3 sequences, 7.7% seen once. This clonotype has a count of ten or more. Its antigen remains unknown. Here the sequenced sample was CD4+ T cells sorted from PBMCs, taken 5 days after the yellow fever booster vaccination. The V call is TRBV18, the J call TRBJ2-3; no clear D gene. This sequence originates from a man aged 25 to 40 who received the YFV17D yellow fever vaccine. The CDR3 DNA follows: TGTGCCAGCTCACCCGTAGCAGATACGCAGTATTTT. Residues: CASSPVADTQYF.